A selection of T cell receptor beta chains follows, all from one sample in a study of Graves' ophthalmopathy and Graves' hyperthyroidism. TCRdb independently ran MiXCR on the multiplex PCR reads; one entry per CDR3 protein. The profile shows 300,000 or so distinct CDR3 sequences, 15% to 20% of them singletons. Sequencing was performed on peripheral blood. These receptors were taken from an adult man with Graves' ophthalmopathy. The CDR3 runs from the conserved cysteine through the conserved F or W. The order of the fields is clone size, D gene, V gene, J gene, CDR3 protein, CDR3 DNA. The D gene is left open where the match is weak. Not every row has a clone size; where given, it reads once, few, many or a size class.

many,.,TRBV4-2,TRBJ2-5,CASSQDEEGSETQYF,TGTGCCAGCAGCCAAGATGAAGAGGGGTCGGAGACCCAGTACTTC
many,.,TRBV20-1,TRBJ1-3,CSAAQDRPSGNTIYF,TGCAGTGCGGCACAGGACCGACCCTCTGGAAACACCATATATTTT
many,.,TRBV2,TRBJ1-5,CASSLPVAGQPQHF,TGTGCCAGCAGCCTCCCGGTGGCAGGGCAGCCCCAGCATTTT
many,TRBD1,TRBV6-1,TRBJ2-2,CASRGQGSNTGELFF,TGTGCCAGCAGGGGACAGGGGTCGAACACCGGGGAGCTGTTTTTT
many,.,TRBV9,TRBJ2-7,CASSVDPRGGSAYEQYF,TGTGCCAGCAGCGTAGATCCAAGGGGGGGCTCGGCCTACGAGCAGTACTTC
.,.,TRBV27,TRBJ1-1,CASSLKGMNTEAFF,TGTGCCAGCAGTCTTAAGGGAATGAACACTGAAGCTTTCTTT
.,.,TRBV7-2,TRBJ2-2,CASTKGVELFF,TGTGCCAGCACGAAGGGGGTGGAGCTGTTTTTT
many,.,TRBV29-1,TRBJ2-5,CSVAQEQETQYF,TGCAGCGTTGCCCAGGAACAAGAGACCCAGTACTTC
many,.,TRBV5-1,TRBJ2-7,CASSSGTLTYEQYF,TGCGCCAGCAGCTCCGGGACGCTGACCTACGAGCAGTACTTC
many,.,TRBV4-1,TRBJ1-2,CASSQREGYGYTF,TGCGCCAGCAGCCAAAGGGAAGGGTATGGCTACACCTTC
many,TRBD1,TRBV12-3/TRBV12-4,TRBJ1-5,CASKEDRSFSQPQHF,TGTGCCAGCAAAGAGGACAGGAGCTTCTCTCAGCCCCAGCATTTT
many,TRBD1,TRBV6-1,TRBJ2-7,CASSDPGTGRYEQYF,TGTGCCAGCAGTGACCCCGGGACAGGGCGATACGAGCAGTACTTC
once,TRBD2,TRBV6-2/TRBV6-3,TRBJ2-5,CATGTSGTPTIAGTQYF,TGTGCCACCGGGACTAGCGGGACTCCCACTATCGCCGGGACCCAGTACTTC
.,.,TRBV30,TRBJ1-2,CASELQGAYGYIF,TGTGCCTCCGAGCTACAGGGTGCCTATGGCTACATCTTC